This T cell receptor (beta chain) originates from a study of blood T cell repertoires in COVID-19. Study at large: From T cells, B-cell-depleted T cells, or PBMCs came the material, which was cDNA or gDNA.

Profiled with immunoSEQ multiplex PCR; TCRdb holds only in-frame clones, not every one. The repertoire includes about 270,000 clones, around 90% of them detected once, and approximately 2.4% sits in the top ten. The CDR3 has 16 amino acids. Trimming shortened V by 2 bases and J by 0 bases, and 10 bases separated the two germline ends. CDR1 MNHEY and CDR2 SVGAGI come from the germline V gene. The chain links TRBV6-5 to TRBJ1-4; perhaps TRBD1 as D (6 bases). The sequence derives from a woman in her thirties or forties with acute COVID-19. Sequencing was done on a sample of PBMCs or T cells enriched from blood (not recorded which). CDR3: CASSYRRQATNEKLFF. The CDR3 bases are TGTGCCAGCAGTTACCGGCGACAGGCAACTAATGAAAAACTGTTTTTT.